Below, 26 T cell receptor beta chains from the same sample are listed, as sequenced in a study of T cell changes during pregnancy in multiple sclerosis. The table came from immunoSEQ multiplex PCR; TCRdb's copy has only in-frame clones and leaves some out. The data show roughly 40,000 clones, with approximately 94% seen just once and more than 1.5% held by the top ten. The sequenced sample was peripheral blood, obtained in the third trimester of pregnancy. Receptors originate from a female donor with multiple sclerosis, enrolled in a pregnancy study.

CDR3 DNA: TGTGCCAGCAGCTCGGGTTACGAGCAGTACTTC. Translating it yields CASSSGYEQYF. The chain uses TRBV5-4 and TRBJ2-7; D gene uncertain. Germline V CDR1 and CDR2: SGHNT, YYREEE (reference sequence). The CDR3 consists of 11 residues. With 3 bases removed from V and 4 bases from J, the gap between germline ends came to 5 bases.

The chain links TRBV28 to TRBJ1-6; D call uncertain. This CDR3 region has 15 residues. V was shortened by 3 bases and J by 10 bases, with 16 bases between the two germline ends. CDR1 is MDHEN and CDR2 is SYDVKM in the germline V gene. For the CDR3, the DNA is TGTGCCAGCAGTTTTTCTCCAGTTCCCCGCTCACCCCTCCACTTT. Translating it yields CASSFSPVPRSPLHF.

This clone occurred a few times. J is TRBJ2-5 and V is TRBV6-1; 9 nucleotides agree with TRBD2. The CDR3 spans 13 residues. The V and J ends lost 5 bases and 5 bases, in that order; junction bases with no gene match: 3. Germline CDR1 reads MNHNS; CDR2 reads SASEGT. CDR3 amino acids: CASSLSGRETQYF. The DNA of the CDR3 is TGTGCCAGCAGTCTAAGCGGGAGGGAGACCCAGTACTTC.

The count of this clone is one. The CDR3 loop is CASSPRAGVTEAFF. The CDR3 nucleotides read TGTGCCAGCTCACCACGGGCAGGGGTTACTGAAGCTTTCTTT. The rearrangement uses TRBV18 and TRBJ1-1; maybe TRBD1 (6 bases). Germline V CDR1 and CDR2: KGHSH, LQKENI. Trimming took 1 base from V and 5 from J, leaving 11 bases between them. The CDR3 contains 14 residues.

Here the CDR3 reads CAWSLGSNQPQHF. Here the CDR3 DNA reads TGTGCCTGGAGTCTCGGGAGCAATCAGCCCCAGCATTTT. The chain has TRBV30 and TRBJ1-5; D remains ambiguous. V dropped 2 bases and J dropped 1 base, with 6 bases sitting between them. The V gene's germline CDR1 is GTSNPN and CDR2 SVGIG (reference sequence). The CDR3 has 13 residues. Full variable domain (outside the CDR3, taken from reference TRBV30 and TRBJ1-5): SQTIHQWPATLVQPVGSPLSLECTVEGTSNPNLYWYRQAAGRGLQLLFYSVGIGQISSEVPQNLSASRPQDRQFILSSKKLLLSDSGFYLCAWSLGSNQPQHFGDGTRLSIL.

The CDR3 nucleotides are TGTGCCAGCAGTCTACAGGGTGTTGGGCAGTTCTTC. Translation gives CASSLQGVGQFF. This chain links TRBV2 with TRBJ2-1; D may be TRBD1 (6 bases). Germline loops: CDR1 SNHLY, CDR2 FYNNEI. V was trimmed by 5 bases and J by 12 bases, leaving 14 bases between them. The CDR3 covers 12 residues.

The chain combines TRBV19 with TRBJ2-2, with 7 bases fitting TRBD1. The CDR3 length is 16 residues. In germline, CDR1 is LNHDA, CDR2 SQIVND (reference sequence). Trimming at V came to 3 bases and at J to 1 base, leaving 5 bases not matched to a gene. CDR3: CASSIRGTVNTGELFF. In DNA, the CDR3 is TGTGCCAGTAGTATCAGAGGGACAGTGAACACCGGGGAGCTGTTTTTT.

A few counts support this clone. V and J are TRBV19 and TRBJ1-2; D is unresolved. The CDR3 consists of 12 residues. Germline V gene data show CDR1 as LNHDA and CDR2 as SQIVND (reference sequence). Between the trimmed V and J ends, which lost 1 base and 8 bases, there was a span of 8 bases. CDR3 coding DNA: TGTGCCAGTAGTATAGTGTTCGGGGGCTACACCTTC. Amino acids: CASSIVFGGYTF. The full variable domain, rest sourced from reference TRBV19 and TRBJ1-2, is DGGITQSPKYLFRKEGQNVTLSCEQNLNHDAMYWYRQDPGQGLRLIYYSQIVNDFQKGDIAEGYSVSREKKESFPLTVTSAQKNPTAFYLCASSIVFGGYTFGSGTRLTVV.

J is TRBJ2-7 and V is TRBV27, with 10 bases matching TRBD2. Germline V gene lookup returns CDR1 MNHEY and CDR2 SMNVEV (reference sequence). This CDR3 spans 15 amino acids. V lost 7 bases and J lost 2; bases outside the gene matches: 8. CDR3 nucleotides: TGTGCCAGCACCCGAGTAGCGGGGGGCCCCTACGAGCAGTACTTC. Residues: CASTRVAGGPYEQYF.

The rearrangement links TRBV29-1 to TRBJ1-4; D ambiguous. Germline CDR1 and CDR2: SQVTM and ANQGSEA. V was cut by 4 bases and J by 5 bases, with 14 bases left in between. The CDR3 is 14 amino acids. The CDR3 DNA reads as TGCAGCGTTGGTATCGGGGTCTTAAATGAAAAACTGTTTTTT. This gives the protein CSVGIGVLNEKLFF.

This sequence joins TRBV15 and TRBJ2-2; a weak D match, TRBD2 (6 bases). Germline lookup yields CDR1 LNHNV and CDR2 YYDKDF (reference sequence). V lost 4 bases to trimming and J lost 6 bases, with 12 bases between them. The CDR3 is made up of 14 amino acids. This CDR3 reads CATSTRLVSGELFF. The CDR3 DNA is TGTGCCACCAGCACCCGACTAGTATCCGGGGAGCTGTTTTTT.

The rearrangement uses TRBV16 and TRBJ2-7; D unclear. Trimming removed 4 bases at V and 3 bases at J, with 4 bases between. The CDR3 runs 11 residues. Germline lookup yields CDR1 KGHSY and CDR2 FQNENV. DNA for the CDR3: TGTGCCAGCAGCCCACACTACGAGCAGTACTTC. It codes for CASSPHYEQYF.

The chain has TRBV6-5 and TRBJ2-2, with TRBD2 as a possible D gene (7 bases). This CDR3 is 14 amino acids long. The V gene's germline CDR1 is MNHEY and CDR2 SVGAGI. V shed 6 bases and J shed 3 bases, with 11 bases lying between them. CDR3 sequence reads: CASRGGADTGELFF. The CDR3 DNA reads TGTGCCAGCAGGGGGGGGGCGGACACCGGGGAGCTGTTTTTT.

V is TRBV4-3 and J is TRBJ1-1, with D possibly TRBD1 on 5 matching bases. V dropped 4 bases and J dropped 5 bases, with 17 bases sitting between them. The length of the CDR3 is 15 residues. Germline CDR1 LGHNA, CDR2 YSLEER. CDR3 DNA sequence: TGCGCCAGCAGCCGCTTCAACCAGGGAAATACTGAAGCTTTCTTT. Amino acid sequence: CASSRFNQGNTEAFF.

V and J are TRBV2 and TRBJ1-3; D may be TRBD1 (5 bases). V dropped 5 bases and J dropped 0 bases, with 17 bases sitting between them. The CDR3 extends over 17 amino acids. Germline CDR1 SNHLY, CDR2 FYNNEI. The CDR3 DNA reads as TGTGCCAGCAGTTCGTCGCCGGGACTGGACTCTGGAAACACCATATATTTT. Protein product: CASSSSPGLDSGNTIYF.

DNA for the CDR3: TGTGCCAGCAGTAGACAGGGCCCCCAGGGGAGCGGCGAGCAGTACTTC. The encoded protein is CASSRQGPQGSGEQYF. This chain joins TRBV2 and TRBJ2-7; 7 bases align to TRBD1. In germline, CDR1 is SNHLY, CDR2 FYNNEI. The CDR3 runs 16 residues. V gave up 5 bases and J gave up 6 bases; unmatched junction bases: 16.

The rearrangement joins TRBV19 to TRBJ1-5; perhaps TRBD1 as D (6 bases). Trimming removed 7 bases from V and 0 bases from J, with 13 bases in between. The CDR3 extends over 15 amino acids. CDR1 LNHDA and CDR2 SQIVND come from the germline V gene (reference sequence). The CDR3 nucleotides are TGTGCCAGTACTACAGGGCTATATAGCAATCAGCCCCAGCATTTT. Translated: CASTTGLYSNQPQHF.

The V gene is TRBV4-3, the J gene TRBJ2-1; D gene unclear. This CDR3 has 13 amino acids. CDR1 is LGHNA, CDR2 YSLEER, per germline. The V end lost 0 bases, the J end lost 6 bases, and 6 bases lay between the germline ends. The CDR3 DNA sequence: TGCGCCAGCAGCCAAGACGTCGGCAATGAGCAGTTCTTC. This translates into CASSQDVGNEQFF.

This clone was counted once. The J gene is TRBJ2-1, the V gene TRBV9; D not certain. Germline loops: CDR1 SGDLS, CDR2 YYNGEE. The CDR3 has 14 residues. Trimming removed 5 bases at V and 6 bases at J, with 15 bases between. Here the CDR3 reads CASRKESVGNEQFF. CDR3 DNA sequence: TGTGCCAGCAGGAAGGAGTCGGTTGGCAATGAGCAGTTCTTC. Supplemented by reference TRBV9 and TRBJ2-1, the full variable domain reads DSGVTQTPKHLITATGQRVTLRCSPRSGDLSVYWYQQSLDQGLQFLIQYYNGEERAKGNILERFSAQQFPDLHSELNLSSLELGDSALYFCASRKESVGNEQFFGPGTRLTVL.

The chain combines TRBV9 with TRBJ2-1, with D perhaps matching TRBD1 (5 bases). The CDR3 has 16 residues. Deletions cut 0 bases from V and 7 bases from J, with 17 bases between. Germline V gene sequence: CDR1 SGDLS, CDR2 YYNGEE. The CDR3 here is CASSVDIGAKGNEQFF. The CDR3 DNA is TGTGCCAGCAGCGTAGATATAGGGGCAAAGGGGAATGAGCAGTTCTTC.

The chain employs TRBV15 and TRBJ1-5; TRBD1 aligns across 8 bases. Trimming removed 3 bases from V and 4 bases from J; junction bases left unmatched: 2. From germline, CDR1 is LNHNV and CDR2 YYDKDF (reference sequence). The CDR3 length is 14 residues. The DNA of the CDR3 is TGTGCCACCAGCAGGGGGACAGGTAATCAGCCCCAGCATTTT. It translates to CATSRGTGNQPQHF.

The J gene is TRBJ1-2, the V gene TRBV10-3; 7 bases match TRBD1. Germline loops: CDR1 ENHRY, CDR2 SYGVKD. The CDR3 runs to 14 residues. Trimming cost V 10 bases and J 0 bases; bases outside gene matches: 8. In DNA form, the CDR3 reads TGTGCCACGACACCGACAGGGACTAACTATGGCTACACCTTC. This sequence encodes CATTPTGTNYGYTF.

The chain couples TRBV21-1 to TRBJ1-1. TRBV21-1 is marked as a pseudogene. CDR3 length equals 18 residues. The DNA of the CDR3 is TGTGCCAGCACCCAAGGCTCTTTTCAGGGCGGGGGGAACACTGAAGCTTTCTTT. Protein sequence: CASTQGSFQGGGNTEAFF.

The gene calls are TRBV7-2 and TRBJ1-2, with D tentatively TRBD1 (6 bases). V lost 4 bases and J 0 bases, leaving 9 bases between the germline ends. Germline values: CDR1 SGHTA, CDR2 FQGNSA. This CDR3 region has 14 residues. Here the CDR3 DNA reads TGTGCCAGCAGCTCTACAGGGACTAACTATGGCTACACCTTC. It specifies CASSSTGTNYGYTF. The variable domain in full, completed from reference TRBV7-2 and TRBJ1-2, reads GAGVSQSPSNKVTEKGKDVELRCDPISGHTALYWYRQSLGQGLEFLIYFQGNSAPDKSGLPSDRFSAERTGGSVSTLTIQRTQQEDSAVYLCASSSTGTNYGYTFGSGTRLTVV.

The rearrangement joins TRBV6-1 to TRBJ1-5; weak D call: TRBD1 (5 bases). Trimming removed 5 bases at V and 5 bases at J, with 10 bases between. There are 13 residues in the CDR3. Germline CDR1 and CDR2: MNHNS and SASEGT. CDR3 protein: CASSRGEDQPQHF. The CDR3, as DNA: TGTGCCAGCAGTAGAGGGGAGGATCAGCCCCAGCATTTT.

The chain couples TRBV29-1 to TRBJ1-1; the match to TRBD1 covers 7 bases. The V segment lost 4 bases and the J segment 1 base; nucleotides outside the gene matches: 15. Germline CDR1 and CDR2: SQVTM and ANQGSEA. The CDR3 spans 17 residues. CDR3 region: CSVVRKMGQLGNTEAFF. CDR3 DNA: TGCAGCGTTGTTAGGAAGATGGGACAGTTAGGGAACACTGAAGCTTTCTTT.